The 32 T cell receptor beta chains listed next were all sequenced from one sample in a study of blood T cell repertoires in COVID-19 (dated by TCRdb to 2018 to 2021). Preparation of the library involved the immunoSEQ multiplex PCR assay. TCRdb retrieved this table from immuneACCESS and kept in-frame rearrangements only. Not all clones are present; in checked studies, unresolved V genes account for under half, and no reason is known for the remainder. This sample is represented by 100,000 to 150,000 clones; 70% to 90% of them were singletons. In total, the top ten clones hold about 4% of the sample. The sample comprised peripheral blood. These receptors originate from a woman between 50 and 59 years old with acute or convalescent COVID-19.

The chain is built from TRBV5-1 and TRBJ2-3; 8 positions match TRBD1. Per germline, CDR1 SGHRS and CDR2 YFSETQ. V was clipped by 0 bases and J by 1 base; unmatched bases: 4. The CDR3 covers 16 residues. The CDR3: CASSLGGTGCTDTQYF. The CDR3 coding sequence is TGCGCCAGCAGCTTGGGGGGGACAGGCTGCACAGATACGCAGTATTTT.

The chain carries TRBV15 and TRBJ2-5; 8 nucleotides match TRBD2. Germline-derived CDR1 and CDR2 are LNHNV and YYDKDF (reference sequence). V dropped 1 base and J dropped 7; count of bases not matched to a gene: 14. CDR3 length: 17 residues. DNA of the CDR3: TGTGCCACCAGCAGAGCCGTTACGGGACTAGGCCTAGGGACCCAGTACTTC. Amino acids: CATSRAVTGLGLGTQYF.

This clone has just a few counts. The chain links TRBV6-5 to TRBJ1-5; D possibly corresponds to TRBD1 (5 bases). V was cut by 7 bases and J by 3 bases, with 10 bases left in between. Germline V gene lookup returns CDR1 MNHEY and CDR2 SVGAGI. This CDR3 is built from 13 residues. CDR3 sequence: CASTGEANQPQHF. The CDR3 bases are TGTGCCAGCACGGGGGAAGCCAATCAGCCCCAGCATTTT.

The rearrangement joins TRBV3-1 (or the pseudogene TRBV3-2) to TRBJ1-4, with 10 positions matching TRBD1. CDR3 length equals 17 residues. Germline values: CDR1 LGHDT, CDR2 YNNKEL (reference sequence). V dropped 4 bases and J dropped 1; count of bases not matched to a gene: 6. CDR3 nucleotides: TGTGCCAGCAGCCGCGGACAGGGGGGGAGAACTAATGAAAAACTGTTTTTT. Encoded protein: CASSRGQGGRTNEKLFF.

The chain uses TRBV19 and TRBJ2-7; TRBD2 agrees at 7 bases. The V gene's germline CDR1 is LNHDA and CDR2 SQIVND (reference sequence). The V and J ends lost 2 bases and 0 bases, in that order; junction bases with no gene match: 1. CDR3 length: 14 amino acids. CDR3 amino acids: CASSIIAGSYEQYF. The CDR3 nucleotides read TGTGCCAGTAGTATAATAGCGGGCTCCTACGAGCAGTACTTC. The whole variable domain, filled in from reference TRBV19 and TRBJ2-7, reads DGGITQSPKYLFRKEGQNVTLSCEQNLNHDAMYWYRQDPGQGLRLIYYSQIVNDFQKGDIAEGYSVSREKKESFPLTVTSAQKNPTAFYLCASSIIAGSYEQYFGPGTRLTVT.

The V call is TRBV10-3, the J call TRBJ1-6; possibly TRBD1 for D (5 bases). The CDR3 runs to 14 residues. V was shortened by 2 bases and J by 8 bases, with 10 bases between the two germline ends. Germline values: CDR1 ENHRY, CDR2 SYGVKD. In DNA, the CDR3 is TGTGCCATCAGTGAGGGGGGAGGCTATTCACCCCTCCACTTT. It codes for CAISEGGGYSPLHF.

This clone was counted only a few times. The CDR3 sequence is CASSYQGGTEAFF. The CDR3 region has the DNA TGCGCCAGCAGCTATCAGGGAGGTACTGAAGCTTTCTTT. The chain couples TRBV5-1 to TRBJ1-1; possibly TRBD1 for D (5 bases). The V end was cut by 3 bases, the J end by 5 bases, with 11 bases between. Per germline, CDR1 SGHRS and CDR2 YFSETQ. This CDR3 has 13 residues.

The chain couples TRBV5-1 to TRBJ2-3; 7 positions agree with TRBD2. Unmatched junction bases numbered 12, after V lost 3 bases and J lost 2 bases. CDR1 and CDR2 from the germline V gene are SGHRS and YFSETQ. The CDR3 covers 17 residues. DNA for the CDR3: TGCGCCAGCAGCTCTAACTCCTTAGCGGGCTACACAGATACGCAGTATTTT. Translated, it gives CASSSNSLAGYTDTQYF.

V is TRBV6-2 or TRBV6-3 and J is TRBJ2-3, with 7 positions matching TRBD2. This CDR3 has 16 residues. The junction had 3 bases not matched to a gene; V was cut back by 0 bases and J by 0 bases. CDR1 is MNHEY and CDR2 is SVGEGT in the germline V gene. The CDR3 DNA follows: TGTGCCAGCAGTTACTCGAGCGGGGCGAGCACAGATACGCAGTATTTT. Protein: CASSYSSGASTDTQYF.

This chain links TRBV19 with TRBJ2-1, with 9 bases lining up with TRBD1. CDR1 and CDR2 (germline): LNHDA, SQIVND (reference sequence). CDR3 size: 14 residues. The trim removed 1 base at V and 5 bases at J, leaving 0 bases unmatched. In nucleotides, the CDR3 is TGTGCCAGTAGTATAGGGACAGGGGACAATGAGCAGTTCTTC. Translating it yields CASSIGTGDNEQFF. Using reference TRBV19 and TRBJ2-1 for the parts outside the CDR3, the full variable domain is DGGITQSPKYLFRKEGQNVTLSCEQNLNHDAMYWYRQDPGQGLRLIYYSQIVNDFQKGDIAEGYSVSREKKESFPLTVTSAQKNPTAFYLCASSIGTGDNEQFFGPGTRLTVL.

This sequence joins TRBV7-9 and TRBJ2-7; TRBD1 aligns across 9 bases. The CDR3 covers 15 residues. Unmatched junction bases numbered 6, after V lost 3 bases and J lost 3 bases. Germline V CDR1 and CDR2: SEHNR, FQNEAQ (reference sequence). The CDR3 here is CASSLPDRGGYEQYF. CDR3 nucleotide sequence: TGTGCCAGCAGCTTGCCGGACAGGGGAGGCTACGAGCAGTACTTC.

The chain recombines TRBV6-5 with TRBJ2-3; D uncertain. The CDR3 totals 16 residues. V gave up 0 bases and J gave up 3 bases, with 13 bases separating them. The germline V gene has CDR1 MNHEY and CDR2 SVGAGI. The CDR3 sequence: CASSYSIESITDTQYF. CDR3 in DNA: TGTGCCAGCAGTTACTCGATCGAGTCCATAACAGATACGCAGTATTTT.

CDR3 loop: CASSTRFVDRTEGSGANVLTF. The CDR3 region has the DNA TGTGCCAGTAGTACCCGGTTCGTGGATAGGACGGAGGGCTCTGGGGCCAACGTCCTGACTTTC. The chain has TRBV19 and TRBJ2-6; D may be TRBD2 (6 bases). V lost 4 bases and J 0 bases, leaving 25 bases between the germline ends. The CDR3 is made up of 21 amino acids. Germline V gives CDR1 LNHDA, CDR2 SQIVND (reference sequence).

This chain connects TRBV7-9 to TRBJ1-2; 7 bases are shared with TRBD1. Germline V gene sequence: CDR1 SEHNR, CDR2 FQNEAQ (reference sequence). Trimming took 0 bases from V and 2 from J; bases not matched to a gene: 6. The CDR3 spans 16 residues. The CDR3, as DNA: TGTGCCAGCAGCTTAGCGAAGGGCAGGGGGAACTATGGCTACACCTTC. Protein sequence: CASSLAKGRGNYGYTF.

This chain uses TRBV18 with TRBJ2-7; D may be TRBD2 (6 bases). The length of the CDR3 is 13 residues. Trimming stripped 6 bases from V and 7 bases from J, with 16 bases between. Germline lookup yields CDR1 KGHSH and CDR2 LQKENI. Here the CDR3 reads CASSPGDSKEQYF. CDR3 DNA sequence: TGTGCCAGCTCCCCGGGGGACTCGAAAGAGCAGTACTTC.

The J gene is TRBJ2-1, the V gene TRBV2; TRBD1 is a possible D gene (6 bases). Germline V gives CDR1 SNHLY, CDR2 FYNNEI. This CDR3 comprises 13 residues. V was clipped by 8 bases and J by 14 bases, with 22 bases between them. The CDR3 sequence: CASEGVTWVEEFF. The CDR3 coding sequence is TGTGCCAGCGAGGGGGTAACCTGGGTAGAGGAGTTCTTC.

The CDR3 protein is CASSPRGSYNSPLHF. The CDR3, as DNA: TGTGCCAGCAGCCCCCGCGGCTCCTATAATTCACCCCTCCACTTT. The chain links TRBV7-8 to TRBJ1-6, with D hard to call. This CDR3 has 15 amino acids. V lost 5 bases to trimming and J lost 0 bases, with 8 bases between them. CDR1 and CDR2 from the germline V gene are SGHVS and FQNEAQ.

The chain uses TRBV20-1 and TRBJ2-7; 7 nucleotides agree with TRBD1. Germline V CDR1 and CDR2: DFQATT, SNEGSKA (reference sequence). The CDR3 covers 13 residues. V dropped 3 bases and J dropped 5; count of bases not matched to a gene: 7. CDR3 coding DNA: TGCAGTGCTAGTGAGGGGGCAGAGGACGAGCAGTACTTC. It codes for CSASEGAEDEQYF.

V usage is TRBV2 and J usage is TRBJ2-7, with TRBD1 as a possible D gene (5 bases). Germline V lookup: CDR1 SNHLY, CDR2 FYNNEI. The germline V and J ends were trimmed by 10 bases and 3 bases, with 13 bases remaining between them. The CDR3 spans 12 residues. The chain's CDR3 is CATSGQGYEQYF. CDR3 nucleotides: TGTGCCACTTCGGGTCAGGGCTACGAGCAGTACTTC.

The chain has TRBV5-1 and TRBJ2-1; D gene uncertain. V was clipped by 1 base and J by 0 bases, with 8 bases between them. Germline CDR1 SGHRS, CDR2 YFSETQ. The CDR3 sequence is 15 residues long. CDR3 in DNA: TGCGCCAGCAGCTTGTATCCCAGCTCCTACAATGAGCAGTTCTTC. Translated, it gives CASSLYPSSYNEQFF.

The chain links TRBV10-3 to TRBJ2-3, with 7 bases that match TRBD2. CDR3 length: 16 amino acids. V shed 2 bases, J shed 1 base, and the junction held 6 bases outside the gene matches. CDR1 is ENHRY, CDR2 SYGVKD, per germline. The CDR3 spells CAISEGASGGTDTQYF. DNA of the CDR3: TGTGCCATCAGTGAGGGAGCTAGCGGAGGCACAGATACGCAGTATTTT.

The chain has TRBV10-3 and TRBJ1-1; D is ambiguous. V was clipped by 5 bases and J by 1 base, with 8 bases between them. There are 13 residues in the CDR3. Germline V gene lookup returns CDR1 ENHRY and CDR2 SYGVKD. CDR3 amino acids: CAISYTRNTEAFF. The DNA of the CDR3 is TGTGCCATCAGTTACACACGGAACACTGAAGCTTTCTTT.

The chain has TRBV19 and TRBJ2-1; perhaps TRBD2 as D (6 bases). V was shortened by 1 base and J by 0 bases, with 10 bases between the two germline ends. Germline V CDR1 and CDR2: LNHDA, SQIVND (reference sequence). The CDR3 loop spans 16 amino acids. CDR3 sequence reads: CASSIGYGSSYNEQFF. The CDR3 DNA reads as TGTGCCAGTAGTATAGGTTACGGGAGCTCCTACAATGAGCAGTTCTTC.

The gene calls are TRBV28 and TRBJ2-6; the D is unclear. V was pared by 5 bases and J by 0 bases, with 11 bases between. This CDR3 spans 16 amino acids. From germline, CDR1 is MDHEN and CDR2 SYDVKM. The CDR3 region has the DNA TGTGCCAGCAGTCCTCTAGTGAACTCTGGGGCCAACGTCCTGACTTTC. Its protein is CASSPLVNSGANVLTF.

J is TRBJ2-7 and V is TRBV15, with D hard to call. CDR1 LNHNV and CDR2 YYDKDF come from the germline V gene (reference sequence). V lost 0 bases to trimming and J lost 4 bases, with 10 bases between them. The CDR3 is 14 residues long. CDR3 amino acids: CATSRDRHAYEQYF. The CDR3 DNA follows: TGTGCCACCAGCAGAGATCGACACGCTTACGAGCAGTACTTC.

A remark on this clone: At one end the junction does not follow the germline gene, possibly because of a read error. The chain combines TRBV5-1 with TRBJ2-5; D unclear. Germline values: CDR1 SGHRS, CDR2 YFSETQ. This CDR3 contains 14 residues. CDR3 loop: CASRLAKLQETQYF. Written as DNA, the CDR3 is TGCGCCAGCAGGTTGGCAAAACTCCAAGAGACCCAGTACTTC.

The V and J genes are TRBV7-9 and TRBJ2-5, with D possibly matching TRBD2 (6 bases). The germline V gene has CDR1 SEHNR and CDR2 FQNEAQ (reference sequence). The CDR3 is 18 residues long. V lost 1 base and J 0 bases, leaving 18 bases between the germline ends. As DNA, the CDR3 is TGTGCCAGCAGCTTAGGGAGCGGGCCCGACATGTACCAAGAGACCCAGTACTTC. Its protein is CASSLGSGPDMYQETQYF.

V and J are TRBV7-3 and TRBJ2-1, with D possibly being TRBD2 (5 bases). Trimming stripped 4 bases from V and 0 bases from J, with 13 bases between. The length of the CDR3 is 16 residues. CDR1 SGHTA and CDR2 FQGTGA come from the germline V gene. The CDR3 spells CASSSSAASSYNEQFF. The CDR3 region has the DNA TGTGCCAGCAGCTCTTCAGCGGCGAGCTCCTACAATGAGCAGTTCTTC. Drawing the rest from reference TRBV7-3 and TRBJ2-1, the complete variable domain is GAGVSQTPSNKVTEKGKYVELRCDPISGHTALYWYRQSLGQGPEFLIYFQGTGAADDSGLPNDRFFAVRPEGSVSTLKIQRTERGDSAVYLCASSSSAASSYNEQFFGPGTRLTVL.

This clone was counted a few times. The rearrangement links TRBV5-1 to TRBJ2-3, with 8 bases matching TRBD1. Germline lookup yields CDR1 SGHRS and CDR2 YFSETQ. This CDR3 has 15 amino acids. The V and J ends lost 0 bases and 2 bases, in that order; junction bases with no gene match: 2. CDR3 amino acids: CASSLDRGDTDTQYF. The CDR3 DNA follows: TGCGCCAGCAGCTTGGACAGGGGGGACACAGATACGCAGTATTTT.

This clone was seen only a few times. CDR3 DNA: TGTGCTAGTGGTTTGGTAGAGGGCGTCCATAAAGCTTTCTTT. Translating gives CASGLVEGVHKAFF. V gene TRBV12-5 combines with J gene TRBJ1-1; D ambiguous. The germline V gene has CDR1 LGHNT and CDR2 FRNRAP. The CDR3 spans 14 residues. The V end was cut by 0 bases, the J end by 9 bases, with 14 bases between.

The rearrangement joins TRBV6-1 to TRBJ2-2, with D possibly TRBD1 on 5 matching bases. V was pared by 3 bases and J by 4 bases, with 9 bases between. In germline, CDR1 is MNHNS, CDR2 SASEGT. The CDR3 loop spans 14 amino acids. The CDR3 loop reads CASSDQGSTGELFF. The DNA of the CDR3 is TGTGCCAGCAGTGACCAGGGATCCACCGGGGAGCTGTTTTTT.

The chain links TRBV5-1 to TRBJ2-3; 10 nucleotides align to TRBD2. The CDR3 is 15 amino acids. Germline-derived CDR1 and CDR2 are SGHRS and YFSETQ. Losses at the gene ends were 4 bases for V and 4 bases for J; bases not matched to a gene: 6. The chain's CDR3 is CASSDTSGAPDTQYF. CDR3 nucleotide sequence: TGCGCCAGCAGCGACACTAGCGGGGCCCCAGATACGCAGTATTTT.